This T cell receptor beta chain was captured by sequencing in a study of identifying expanded T cells in peripheral blood. Regarding this clone: What it binds is unknown.

Data came from immunoSEQ multiplex PCR; TCRdb stores just in-frame clones and leaves some out. The sample lists about 100,000 clones; approximately 88% were seen once. Whole-study findings and limits: Across healthy donors, higher total template counts meant significantly greater approximately two-week count variance.

Unmatched junction bases numbered 11, after V lost 3 bases and J lost 0 bases. This CDR3 is built from 18 residues. The clonotype was recovered from a person aged 18-70 years in good health. Sequencing used blood. This sequence joins TRBV23-1 and TRBJ1-5; 7 bases line up with TRBD1. TRBV23-1 is marked as an open reading frame, function uncertain. The CDR3: CASSQSGQSAYSNQPQHF. The CDR3 coding sequence is TGCGCCAGCAGTCAGTCGGGACAGAGTGCCTATAGCAATCAGCCCCAGCATTTT.